This T cell receptor beta chain was sequenced in a study of OX40 agonist ivuxolimab in advanced cancers. Study-wide background: Patients were infused with ivuxolimab every 2 weeks at 0.01 to 10 mg/kg.

About this clone itself: Its antigen is currently unknown.

Only in-frame clones appear in the TCRdb table, and some are missing; sequencing was by immunoSEQ multiplex PCR. The data hold about 64,000 clones, with roughly 86% observed a single time. Broader study findings: Researchers report that CD8+ T cells had, on average, more expanded clones than CD4+. Some nonresponders also had low normalized T-cell clonal expansion.

The V end lost 0 bases, the J end lost 7 bases, and 12 bases lay between the germline ends. Germline lookup yields CDR1 MNHNS and CDR2 SASEGT. The length of the CDR3 is 14 residues. The material was CD4+ or CD8+ T cells sorted from blood, obtained in a trial of the OX40 agonist ivuxolimab. This sequence joins TRBV6-1 and TRBJ1-2, with D possibly being TRBD1 (5 bases). This clonotype was sampled from an adult with an advanced solid tumor such as melanoma, head and neck, liver or kidney cancer. The CDR3 nucleotides are TGTGCCAGCAGTGAAGCAGCAGGGTTCACTGGCTACACCTTC. Its translation: CASSEAAGFTGYTF.